The source of this T cell receptor (beta chain) is a study of blood T cell repertoires in COVID-19. Across the study: The United States, Italy and Spain provided the acute and convalescent COVID-19 samples. T cells, B-cell-depleted T cells, or PBMCs supplied cDNA or gDNA.

Seattle researchers signed up patients amid active infection and tracked them longitudinally. Methods used by the authors: Scientists estimated how many nucleated cells there were by amplifying reference gene primers. Profiling relied on immunoSEQ multiplex PCR, and the TCRdb table lists in-frame clones only, not all of them. From that table come the V and J calls and clone size; the DNA was used to work out D and trimming. The repertoire holds around 93,000 clones, about 92% seen once, with 6.5% to 8% in the top ten. V lost 0 bases and J 0 bases, leaving 12 bases between the germline ends. Looked up from germline, CDR1 is SGHTA and CDR2 is FQGNSA. CDR3 length equals 18 residues.

The sequencing sample was made of peripheral blood. The J gene is TRBJ1-6, the V gene TRBV7-2; D is undetermined. The origin of this receptor is a man aged 18 to 29 with COVID-19, enrolled during active disease. The CDR3 sequence is CASSLAPTTSSYNSPLHF. The CDR3 DNA reads as TGTGCCAGCAGCTTAGCCCCCACCACGAGCTCCTATAATTCACCCCTCCACTTT. The whole variable domain, remainder taken from reference TRBV7-2 and TRBJ1-6, is GAGVSQSPSNKVTEKGKDVELRCDPISGHTALYWYRQSLGQGLEFLIYFQGNSAPDKSGLPSDRFSAERTGGSVSTLTIQRTQQEDSAVYLCASSLAPTTSSYNSPLHFGNGTRLTVT.